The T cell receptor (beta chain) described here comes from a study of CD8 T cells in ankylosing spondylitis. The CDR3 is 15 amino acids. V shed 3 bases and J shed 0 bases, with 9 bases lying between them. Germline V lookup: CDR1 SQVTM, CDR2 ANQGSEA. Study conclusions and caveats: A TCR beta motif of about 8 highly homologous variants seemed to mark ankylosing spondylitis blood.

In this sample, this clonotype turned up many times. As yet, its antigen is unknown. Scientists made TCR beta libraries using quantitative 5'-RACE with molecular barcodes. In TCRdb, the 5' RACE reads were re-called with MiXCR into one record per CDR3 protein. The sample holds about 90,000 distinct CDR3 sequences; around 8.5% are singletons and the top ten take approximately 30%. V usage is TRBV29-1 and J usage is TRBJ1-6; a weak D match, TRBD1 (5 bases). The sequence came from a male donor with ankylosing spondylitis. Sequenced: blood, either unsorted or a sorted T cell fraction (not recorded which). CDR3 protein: CSVDGGSSYNSPLHF. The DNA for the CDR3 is TGCAGCGTTGACGGGGGGAGCTCCTATAATTCACCCCTCCACTTT. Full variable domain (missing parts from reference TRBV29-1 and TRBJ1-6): SAVISQKPSRDICQRGTSLTIQCQVDSQVTMMFWYRQQPGQSLTLIATANQGSEATYESGFVIDKFPISRPNLTFSTLTVSNMSPEDSSIYLCSVDGGSSYNSPLHFGNGTRLTVT.